This section outlines one TCR beta chain sequence together with its context. Its antigen is not identified. CDR3 length: 14 amino acids. V lost 7 bases to trimming and J lost 5 bases, with 17 bases between them. CDR1 and CDR2 from the germline V gene are MDHEN and SYDVKM. This entry comes from a study of radiation and T cells in renal cell carcinoma. Study-wide points: From baseline, blood top tumor clonotypes peaked at 2 weeks post-radiation.

This sample's time point: blood 4 weeks post-SBRT, at nephrectomy. Indicated treatment: 15 Gy SBRT to primary tumor, nephrectomy 4 weeks later. Nephrectomy followed 15 Gy stereotactic body radiation by 4 weeks. After SBRT, blood was collected at 2 and 4 weeks, plus baseline. This renal cell carcinoma was of the clear cell type. Assay: immunoSEQ multiplex PCR; the TCRdb copy retains only in-frame clones and omits some. The sample has roughly 100,000 clones, roughly 82% seen once. V and J are TRBV28 and TRBJ1-2, with a tentative D call TRBD1 (6 bases). The source of this sequence is a man in his sixties with renal cell carcinoma. The specimen comprised blood, sampled from a patient whose treatment included radiotherapy and nephrectomy. Here the CDR3 DNA reads TGTGCCAGCAAGGGGGGCGGGAGGTGGTATGGCTACACCTTC. Its protein is CASKGGGRWYGYTF.